This is a list of T cell receptor beta chains from one sample in a study of shared clonotypes between healthy human individuals. Generated by immunoSEQ multiplex PCR, the TCRdb table keeps only in-frame clones and is missing some. The sample holds about 980,000 clones, around three quarters seen once. Sequencing used memory CD4+ T cells sorted from blood. The receptors derive from a man aged 18 to 29 in good health. Both conserved end residues are part of each CDR3. The D gene is left open where the match is weak. Clone size is shown for a subset of rows, as once, few, many or a class of expanded clone.

size	V	D	J	CDR3	DNA
-	TRBV11-2	-	TRBJ1-5	CASSLGTGKIDQPQHF	TGTGCCAGCAGCTTAGGTACAGGGAAGATTGATCAGCCCCAGCATTTT
-	TRBV23-1	-	TRBJ1-2	CAIPRPPNQEYGYTF	TGCGCCATCCCCCGGCCACCGAACCAAGAATATGGCTACACCTTC
-	TRBV5-5	-	TRBJ1-2	CASSLGVPANYGYTF	TGTGCCAGCAGCTTGGGCGTCCCAGCTAACTATGGCTACACCTTC
once	TRBV7-2	-	TRBJ2-3	CASSLGYYSDTQYF	TGTGCCAGCAGCTTAGGGTACTACTCAGATACGCAGTATTTT
-	TRBV2	-	TRBJ2-5	CASSSGTRNQETQYF	TGTGCCAGCAGCTCCGGGACCCGGAACCAAGAGACCCAGTACTTC
-	TRBV7-3	-	TRBJ2-2	CASSLKQYTGELFF	TGTGCCAGCAGCTTAAAACAGTACACCGGGGAGCTGTTTTTT
-	TRBV5-1	-	TRBJ2-7	CASRAAGAPLRAGAYEQYF	TGCGCCAGCAGGGCGGCAGGGGCCCCTCTGAGGGCGGGGGCCTACGAGCAGTACTTC
-	TRBV5-1	TRBD1	TRBJ2-6	CASSWGGQGSSGANVLTF	TGCGCCAGCAGCTGGGGTGGACAGGGGAGCTCTGGGGCCAACGTCCTGACTTTC
-	TRBV11-3	-	TRBJ2-2	CASSYDSTGELFF	TGTGCCAGCAGCTACGACAGCACCGGGGAGCTGTTTTTT
once	TRBV5-4	-	TRBJ2-1	CASSLGSGGGRALNEQFF	TGTGCCAGCAGCTTGGGGTCAGGGGGCGGGAGGGCCCTCAATGAGCAGTTCTTC
-	TRBV2	-	TRBJ2-1	CASSERARTGNEQFF	TGTGCCAGCAGTGAGAGGGCCCGGACGGGGAATGAGCAGTTCTTC
-	TRBV2	TRBD2	TRBJ2-1	CASTPSGNNEQFF	TGTGCCAGCACGCCTAGCGGGAATAATGAGCAGTTCTTC
-	TRBV6-1	TRBD2	TRBJ2-5	CATGPGSGGQETQYF	TGTGCCACCGGCCCAGGTAGCGGGGGACAAGAGACCCAGTACTTC
-	TRBV6-5	-	TRBJ2-2	CASLLSATNTGELFF	TGTGCCAGCCTACTTTCCGCCACGAACACCGGGGAGCTGTTTTTT
-	TRBV6-1	TRBD1	TRBJ1-2	CASSEYGWDRAFYGYTF	TGTGCCAGCAGTGAATATGGCTGGGACAGAGCCTTCTATGGCTACACCTTC
-	TRBV5-6	TRBD1	TRBJ2-2	CASSLRTGVNTGELFF	TGTGCCAGCAGCCTTCGGACAGGGGTGAACACCGGGGAGCTGTTTTTT
many	TRBV4-1	TRBD2	TRBJ2-5	CASSQQSGEWETQYF	TGCGCCAGCAGCCAACAAAGCGGGGAGTGGGAGACCCAGTACTTC
few	TRBV7-8	TRBD2	TRBJ2-1	CASSSGTSGYNEQFF	TGTGCCAGCAGCTCCGGGACTAGCGGCTACAATGAGCAGTTCTTC
-	TRBV6-5	TRBD1	TRBJ2-1	CASRLGQGPYNEQFF	TGTGCCAGCAGACTCGGACAGGGTCCCTACAATGAGCAGTTCTTC
-	TRBV6-5	TRBD1	TRBJ1-2	CASSYSTGLSNYGYTF	TGTGCCAGCAGTTACTCGACAGGGTTGTCTAACTATGGCTACACCTTC
once	TRBV4-1	-	TRBJ1-6	CASSLPDSSNSPLHF	TGCGCCAGCAGCCTACCGGACAGTTCTAATTCACCCCTCCACTTT
-	TRBV5-6	TRBD1	TRBJ2-5	CASSPTGTEETQYF	TGTGCCAGCAGCCCGACAGGGACCGAAGAGACCCAGTACTTC
-	TRBV7-6	-	TRBJ1-4	CASSQTDLNEKLFF	TGTGCCAGCAGCCAAACAGATCTAAATGAAAAACTGTTTTTT
-	TRBV2	-	TRBJ2-7	CASSPLARGAEQYF	TGTGCCAGCAGCCCTCTCGCCAGGGGGGCAGAGCAGTACTTC
-	TRBV6-1	-	TRBJ2-1	CASSEAIPGSSYSYNEQFF	TGTGCCAGCAGTGAAGCGATCCCGGGATCATCCTACTCCTACAATGAGCAGTTCTTC
few	TRBV6-1	-	TRBJ1-1	CASRDPGDTEAFF	TGTGCCAGCAGAGACCCAGGGGACACTGAAGCTTTCTTT
-	TRBV30	-	TRBJ1-3	CAWSPTSSGNTIYF	TGTGCCTGGAGCCCGACGAGCTCTGGAAACACCATATATTTT
-	TRBV5-8	-	TRBJ2-2	CASSLGAGRNTGELFF	TGTGCCAGCAGCTTGGGGGCAGGGCGGAACACCGGGGAGCTGTTTTTT
-	TRBV7-3	-	TRBJ2-2	CASSITSGTPTGELFF	TGTGCCAGCAGCATAACCTCCGGGACACCCACCGGGGAGCTGTTTTTT
once	TRBV7-2	TRBD2	TRBJ2-1	CASRGTSGHNEQFF	TGTGCCAGCAGAGGGACTAGCGGGCACAATGAGCAGTTCTTC
-	TRBV7-2	-	TRBJ1-5	CASSPGGANQPQHF	TGTGCCAGCAGCCCCGGGGGAGCGAATCAGCCCCAGCATTTT
-	TRBV28	-	TRBJ1-3	CASSSMGSRANTIYF	TGTGCCAGCAGTTCGATGGGTTCTCGTGCAAACACCATATATTTT